This record concerns one T cell receptor beta chain sequence. V was cut by 3 bases and J by 0 bases, with 6 bases left in between. There are 14 residues in the CDR3. Germline CDR1 reads SGHAT; CDR2 reads FQNNGV. The sample belongs to a study of blood T cell repertoires in COVID-19. Clones were read by immunoSEQ multiplex PCR, and TCRdb kept only the in-frame ones, dropping some. The repertoire includes some 70,000 clones, 65% to 90% of them detected once, and about 3.2% sits in the top ten. The source material was peripheral blood. This clonotype originated in an elderly man with acute or convalescent COVID-19. This chain links TRBV11-2 with TRBJ2-1, with D hard to call. DNA of the CDR3: TGTGCCAGCAGCTTCGTCTCCTCCTACAATGAGCAGTTCTTC. Amino acids: CASSFVSSYNEQFF.